Shown below are 31 T cell receptor beta chains from a single sample sequenced in a study of beta chain features in type 1 diabetes. The authors reverse transcribed all of the isolated RNA, so sequencing captured expressed TCRB transcripts. TCRdb's table, derived via immunoSEQ multiplex PCR, lists solely in-frame clones and lacks some. The data show a few hundred thousand clones, with around 16% seen just once and under 0.02% held by the top ten. Sequencing was done on a sample of naive CD4+ T cells from blood. These receptors all come from a woman aged 18-30 years in good health.

This clone was observed a handful of times. This sequence joins TRBV28 and TRBJ1-2; 7 bases align to TRBD1. The CDR3 covers 13 residues. Germline CDR1 and CDR2: MDHEN and SYDVKM. The V gene end was trimmed by 7 bases and the J gene end by 8 bases; junction bases not matched to a gene: 10. The CDR3 DNA is TGTGCCAGCACCTGGCAGGGGGGCTGGGGCTACACCTTC. Protein: CASTWQGGWGYTF.

This rearrangement joins TRBV7-9 to TRBJ2-7, with 10 bases matching TRBD1. The CDR3 has 15 residues. Per the germline V gene, CDR1 is SEHNR and CDR2 is FQNEAQ (reference sequence). V shed 6 bases, J shed 5 bases, and the junction held 10 bases outside the gene matches. The CDR3 here is CASRSDRGRIHEQYF. CDR3 in DNA: TGTGCCAGCAGGTCAGACAGGGGGCGCATCCACGAGCAGTACTTC. Filled out from reference TRBV7-9 and TRBJ2-7, the complete variable domain reads DTGVSQNPRHKITKRGQNVTFRCDPISEHNRLYWYRQTLGQGPEFLTYFQNEAQLEKSRLLSDRFSAERPKGSFSTLEIQRTEQGDSAMYLCASRSDRGRIHEQYFGPGTRLTVT.

CDR3 sequence (DNA): TGTGCCAGCAGTGGCGGGGGAGTTTACAATGAGCAGTTCTTC. Translation: CASSGGGVYNEQFF. V is TRBV2 and J is TRBJ2-1, with 7 bases aligning to TRBD2. Germline lookup yields CDR1 SNHLY and CDR2 FYNNEI. CDR3 length: 14 residues. V gave up 4 bases and J gave up 4 bases; unmatched junction bases: 4.

This clone was seen a handful of times. This rearrangement joins TRBV11-2 to TRBJ2-5, with TRBD2 identical over 14 bases. The junction had 6 bases not matched to a gene; V was cut back by 2 bases and J by 4 bases. This CDR3 is 17 amino acids long. Germline CDR1 and CDR2: SGHAT and FQNNGV. The CDR3 DNA sequence: TGTGCCAGCAGCTTATCCGGACTAGCGGGAGGTAGAGAGACCCAGTACTTC. Its protein product is CASSLSGLAGGRETQYF.

V and J are TRBV6-5 and TRBJ2-3; D gene unclear. CDR3 length: 13 residues. The germline V gene encodes CDR1 MNHEY and CDR2 SVGAGI. Trimming shortened V by 7 bases and J by 1 base, and 9 bases separated the two germline ends. CDR3 sequence: CASTLAGTDTQYF. The CDR3 nucleotides are TGTGCCAGCACATTAGCTGGCACAGATACGCAGTATTTT.

This clone was observed a few times. The sample contains more than one DNA sequence encoding this CDR3. The rearrangement uses TRBV30 and TRBJ2-7, with D unresolved. Looked up from germline, CDR1 is GTSNPN and CDR2 is SVGIG (reference sequence). CDR3 length: 11 amino acids. V shed 0 bases and J shed 5 bases, with 5 bases lying between them. CDR3 coding DNA: TGTGCCTGGAGTGTGGCCGACGAGCAGTACTTC. Its translation: CAWSVADEQYF.

This clone occurred a few times. This chain uses TRBV30 with TRBJ2-2; 9 bases are a match to TRBD1. Per the germline V gene, CDR1 is GTSNPN and CDR2 is SVGIG (reference sequence). This CDR3 has 13 residues. The CDR3 loop reads CSGGQGRSGELFF. The CDR3 DNA is TGTAGTGGGGGACAGGGACGTAGCGGGGAGCTGTTTTTT.

In its sample, this clone was seen a few times. CDR3 DNA sequence: TGCAGTGCCACGCAGGGCTACGAGCAGTACTTC. Translated: CSATQGYEQYF. This rearrangement joins TRBV20-1 to TRBJ2-7; D is perhaps TRBD1 (5 bases). The ends were cut back, 6 bases at V and 3 bases at J, with 9 bases in the middle. The CDR3 is 11 residues long. CDR1 and CDR2 from the germline V gene are DFQATT and SNEGSKA (reference sequence).

In nucleotides, the CDR3 is TGCGCCAGCAGCAAGGAGGGCACCGGGGAGCTGTTTTTT. Its protein is CASSKEGTGELFF. V and J are TRBV5-1 and TRBJ2-2; TRBD2 is a possible D gene (6 bases). The V end was cut by 4 bases, the J end by 4 bases, with 8 bases between. Germline V gives CDR1 SGHRS, CDR2 YFSETQ. The CDR3 is 13 amino acids. Combining the CDR3 with reference TRBV5-1 and TRBJ2-2 gives the whole variable domain KAGVTQTPRYLIKTRGQQVTLSCSPISGHRSVSWYQQTPGQGLQFLFEYFSETQRNKGNFPGRFSGRQFSNSRSEMNVSTLELGDSALYLCASSKEGTGELFFGEGSRLTVL.

This clone was seen a handful of times. The chain links TRBV29-1 to TRBJ2-7; D gene ambiguous. V dropped 4 bases and J dropped 2 bases, with 18 bases sitting between them. The germline gives CDR1 SQVTM, CDR2 ANQGSEA. The length of the CDR3 is 15 residues. CDR3: CSVAPSPYLTYEQYF. The CDR3 nucleotides are TGCAGCGTTGCCCCTTCACCTTATCTAACCTACGAGCAGTACTTC.

The sample holds a few counts of this clone. V usage is TRBV29-1 and J usage is TRBJ2-5; 9 positions agree with TRBD2. The junction had 12 bases not matched to a gene; V was cut back by 2 bases and J by 5 bases. The germline CDR1 and CDR2 sequences are SQVTM and ANQGSEA. CDR3 length: 16 residues. CDR3 sequence reads: CSVEPSRGGGWETQYF. CDR3 nucleotide sequence: TGCAGCGTTGAACCGTCGCGGGGGGGCGGCTGGGAGACCCAGTACTTC.

There are a few counts of this clone. V usage is TRBV29-1 and J usage is TRBJ2-1; the match to TRBD1 covers 8 bases. CDR1 and CDR2 (germline): SQVTM, ANQGSEA. CDR3 length: 14 residues. The DNA for the CDR3 is TGCAGTGGATTTCGGGGGACAGGTCAACATGAGCAGTTCTTC. It codes for CSGFRGTGQHEQFF.

This clone was detected only once. The CDR3 nucleotides read TGTGCCAGCAGTTTTGCAAGGAGAAACGAGCAGTACTTC. Its translation: CASSFARRNEQYF. The V gene is TRBV27, the J gene TRBJ2-7; D unresolved. Germline V gives CDR1 MNHEY, CDR2 SMNVEV (reference sequence). This CDR3 spans 13 amino acids. Trimming pared 3 bases from V and 5 bases from J, leaving 11 bases between.

This sequence joins TRBV28 and TRBJ1-2; D ambiguous. The CDR3 runs 13 residues. CDR1 MDHEN and CDR2 SYDVKM come from the germline V gene. Trimming removed 6 bases at V and 4 bases at J, with 12 bases between. CDR3 nucleotide sequence: TGTGCCAGCAGCAATGACCCTAGCTATGGCTACACCTTC. This gives the protein CASSNDPSYGYTF.

V is TRBV28 and J is TRBJ2-5; D not resolved. Germline V gene sequence: CDR1 MDHEN, CDR2 SYDVKM. V lost 3 bases and J 1 base, leaving 9 bases between the germline ends. This CDR3 contains 14 residues. CDR3 protein: CASSFLGSQETQYF. The CDR3 region has the DNA TGTGCCAGCAGTTTTTTGGGCAGCCAAGAGACCCAGTACTTC.

The chain recombines TRBV28 with TRBJ1-1, with D possibly matching TRBD1 (5 bases). CDR3 length: 15 amino acids. Germline CDR1 is MDHEN and CDR2 is SYDVKM. V lost 4 bases, J lost 1 base, and 13 bases lay in between. The CDR3 DNA follows: TGTGCCAGCAGTTCCGAAGGGGCCGGGAACACTGAAGCTTTCTTT. This codes for CASSSEGAGNTEAFF.

This clone was recorded a few times. V gene TRBV30 combines with J gene TRBJ2-5, with D possibly matching TRBD2 (6 bases). Germline V lookup: CDR1 GTSNPN, CDR2 SVGIG (reference sequence). Trimming shortened V by 5 bases and J by 1 base, and 14 bases separated the two germline ends. CDR3 length: 14 amino acids. CDR3 DNA: TGTGCCTGGGGGGGGTACGGGTTCCAAGAGACCCAGTACTTC. This gives the protein CAWGGYGFQETQYF.

This clone was detected a few times. The chain recombines TRBV28 with TRBJ2-3; a possible D gene is TRBD2 (6 bases). Trimming removed 10 bases from V and 3 bases from J, with 14 bases in between. Germline lookup yields CDR1 MDHEN and CDR2 SYDVKM. CDR3 length: 13 amino acids. This CDR3 reads CATVGLPTDTQYF. DNA for the CDR3: TGTGCCACCGTGGGACTTCCGACAGATACGCAGTATTTT.

The sample holds a few counts of this clone. This rearrangement joins TRBV7-9 to TRBJ1-2, with TRBD1 matching 10 bases. The germline V gene encodes CDR1 SEHNR and CDR2 FQNEAQ (reference sequence). The ends lost 1 base at V and 0 bases at J; junction bases unmatched: 2. The CDR3 spans 16 residues. In DNA, the CDR3 is TGTGCCAGCAGCTTAGAGGGACAGGGGCCTAACTATGGCTACACCTTC. This encodes CASSLEGQGPNYGYTF. The full variable domain, with the rest looked up from reference TRBV7-9 and TRBJ1-2, is DTGVSQNPRHKITKRGQNVTFRCDPISEHNRLYWYRQTLGQGPEFLTYFQNEAQLEKSRLLSDRFSAERPKGSFSTLEIQRTEQGDSAMYLCASSLEGQGPNYGYTFGSGTRLTVV.

This clone has more than one count but fewer than ten. The chain uses TRBV30 and TRBJ2-7; the match to TRBD1 covers 7 bases. The germline gives CDR1 GTSNPN, CDR2 SVGIG (reference sequence). This CDR3 spans 15 amino acids. V gave up 3 bases and J gave up 6 bases; unmatched junction bases: 14. The CDR3, as DNA: TGTGCCTGGAGCAACCTCAAGACAGGGTACGCCGAGCAGTACTTC. It yields the protein CAWSNLKTGYAEQYF.

This chain uses TRBV7-9 with TRBJ1-5; TRBD1 matches at 9 bases. V was clipped by 4 bases and J by 6 bases; unmatched bases: 13. The CDR3 covers 17 residues. Germline loops: CDR1 SEHNR, CDR2 FQNEAQ (reference sequence). This chain's CDR3 is CASSSTGGVVISQPQHF. The CDR3 DNA sequence: TGTGCCAGCAGCTCGACAGGGGGAGTAGTAATAAGTCAGCCCCAGCATTTT.

Remarks on this clone: Other DNA sequences within the sample encode an identical CDR3. The chain joins TRBV29-1 to TRBJ1-1, with D uncertain. Germline CDR1 is SQVTM and CDR2 is ANQGSEA. This CDR3 spans 13 amino acids. The V gene lost 6 bases and the J gene lost 3 bases, with 14 bases spanning the gap. CDR3 region: CSVEKRLDTEAFF. The CDR3 DNA follows: TGCAGCGTGGAAAAGAGACTTGACACTGAAGCTTTCTTT.

The chain links TRBV2 to TRBJ2-1, with TRBD2 identical over 11 bases. Germline V lookup: CDR1 SNHLY, CDR2 FYNNEI. The ends lost 8 bases at V and 7 bases at J; junction bases unmatched: 13. This CDR3 is 16 amino acids long. In DNA, the CDR3 is TGTGCCAGCGGGGGGTTTAGCGGGAGGGTTATTAATGAGCAGTTCTTC. Translated: CASGGFSGRVINEQFF.

This clone came up a few times. The chain links TRBV29-1 to TRBJ2-1; TRBD1 might be the D (6 bases). Germline V gene lookup returns CDR1 SQVTM and CDR2 ANQGSEA. The V end was cut by 6 bases, the J end by 0 bases, with 12 bases between. The CDR3 sequence is 14 residues long. The CDR3 DNA sequence: TGCAGCGTGACACAGGGCGGCTCCTACAATGAGCAGTTCTTC. Amino acid sequence: CSVTQGGSYNEQFF.

This chain links TRBV7-2 with TRBJ2-5, with 8 bases lining up with TRBD2. CDR1 and CDR2 from the germline V gene are SGHTA and FQGNSA. The CDR3 consists of 14 residues. V shed 2 bases and J 4 bases; nucleotides not matched to a gene: 3. CDR3 amino acids: CASSLSGRGETQYF. The CDR3 nucleotides are TGTGCCAGCAGCTTAAGCGGGAGAGGAGAGACCCAGTACTTC.

This clone was picked up a small number of times. This chain uses TRBV30 with TRBJ2-1, with D maybe TRBD1 (5 bases). The germline V gene has CDR1 GTSNPN and CDR2 SVGIG (reference sequence). V gave up 4 bases and J gave up 5 bases, with 12 bases separating them. CDR3 length equals 13 residues. The CDR3 loop is CAWTRRVDNEQFF. CDR3 nucleotides: TGTGCCTGGACGCGCAGGGTTGACAATGAGCAGTTCTTC. The entire variable domain, with the rest obtained from reference TRBV30 and TRBJ2-1, is as follows: SQTIHQWPATLVQPVGSPLSLECTVEGTSNPNLYWYRQAAGRGLQLLFYSVGIGQISSEVPQNLSASRPQDRQFILSSKKLLLSDSGFYLCAWTRRVDNEQFFGPGTRLTVL.

The chain is built from TRBV7-2 and TRBJ2-1; no definite D call. The CDR3 extends over 14 amino acids. Trimming shortened V by 5 bases and J by 8 bases, and 16 bases separated the two germline ends. The germline CDR1 and CDR2 sequences are SGHTA and FQGNSA. CDR3 protein: CASSLSGLVYEQFF. The CDR3 nucleotides read TGTGCCAGCAGCCTTAGTGGGCTCGTCTATGAGCAGTTCTTC.

The sample holds a few counts of this clone. J is TRBJ2-2 and V is TRBV29-1; D unresolved. Germline CDR1 is SQVTM and CDR2 is ANQGSEA. This CDR3 is 14 amino acids long. V lost 5 bases, J lost 1 base, and 11 bases lay in between. CDR3 sequence reads: CSVSRLENTGELFF. The DNA of the CDR3 is TGCAGCGTTTCCCGACTTGAGAACACCGGGGAGCTGTTTTTT.

The V and J genes are TRBV30 and TRBJ2-7; D perhaps matches TRBD2 (6 bases). Trimming removed 5 bases at V and 0 bases at J, with 14 bases between. The CDR3 extends over 14 amino acids. Germline-derived CDR1 and CDR2 are GTSNPN and SVGIG (reference sequence). The CDR3 region is CAWDTSRSSYEQYF. DNA of the CDR3: TGTGCCTGGGATACTAGCCGGAGCTCCTACGAGCAGTACTTC.

In this sample, this clone turned up a few times. The chain recombines TRBV5-1 with TRBJ2-7; a possible D gene is TRBD1 (6 bases). The CDR3 spans 13 residues. V lost 5 bases, J lost 3 bases, and 12 bases lay in between. The germline CDR1 and CDR2 sequences are SGHRS and YFSETQ. The CDR3 loop reads CASSQGFGYEQYF. CDR3 nucleotides: TGCGCCAGCAGTCAGGGGTTCGGCTACGAGCAGTACTTC.

This clone was observed a few times. The chain links TRBV27 to TRBJ1-2; 7 bases match TRBD1. The CDR3 is made up of 14 amino acids. J was trimmed by 8 bases and V by 0 bases; bases with no gene match: 6. Per the germline V gene, CDR1 is MNHEY and CDR2 is SMNVEV (reference sequence). CDR3 residues: CASSLSRQGGGYTF. The CDR3 nucleotides are TGTGCCAGCAGTTTATCGAGACAGGGAGGAGGCTACACCTTC.